The rows below give T cell receptor beta chains drawn from one sample of a study of blood T cells in healthy people across ages. Using its own MiXCR run on the 5' RACE reads, TCRdb lists one record per CDR3 protein. The sample records about 1,000,000 distinct CDR3 sequences, roughly 45% being singletons. Sequences were obtained from blood. These receptors all come from a woman between 55 and 75 years old in good health. Both conserved end residues are part of each CDR3. D genes are given only for firm matches. Part of the rows lack a size; the others show once, few, many or a class for expanded clones.

clone_size j_call d_call v_call cdr3_aa cdr3_nt
NA TRBJ2-7 TRBD1 TRBV20-1 CSPKQGYNEQYF TGCAGCCCTAAACAGGGGTACAATGAGCAGTACTTC
NA TRBJ2-3 NA TRBV27 CASSFSDWGVRTDTQYF TGTGCCAGCAGTTTCTCTGACTGGGGGGTTCGCACAGATACGCAGTATTTT
NA TRBJ2-7 TRBD2 TRBV25-1 CASRQTSGISNEQYF TGTGCCAGCAGACAAACTAGCGGGATAAGCAATGAGCAGTACTTC
few TRBJ2-3 TRBD2 TRBV20-1 CSADQRERSTDTQYF TGCAGTGCTGATCAGCGGGAGAGAAGCACAGATACGCAGTATTTT
NA TRBJ2-4 TRBD2 TRBV14 CASSHRSGLNIQYF TGTGCCAGCAGCCATCGTAGCGGGCTAAACATTCAGTACTTC
once TRBJ2-7 NA TRBV3-1 CASSQTTKSYEQYF TGTGCCAGCAGCCAAACAACCAAATCGTACGAGCAGTACTTC
NA TRBJ2-7 TRBD2 TRBV7-2 CASSWRLAHELIYEQYF TGTGCCAGCAGCTGGCGACTAGCGCACGAACTTATTTACGAGCAGTACTTC
few TRBJ2-5 TRBD2 TRBV10-3 CAITSGSSGETQYF TGTGCCATCACCAGCGGGAGTTCAGGAGAGACCCAGTACTTC
NA TRBJ2-3 NA TRBV7-2 CASSYRDYKADAQYF TGTGCCAGCAGCTACAGGGACTATAAGGCTGATGCGCAGTATTTT
NA TRBJ2-2 NA TRBV14 CASSQDGTGELFF TGTGCCAGCAGCCAAGACGGTACCGGGGAGCTGTTTTTT
once TRBJ2-1 TRBD2 TRBV13 CASSTGLAEGPYNEQFF TGTGCCAGCAGCACGGGACTAGCGGAGGGTCCCTACAATGAGCAGTTCTTC
NA TRBJ1-2 NA TRBV12-3/TRBV12-4 CASSSSPPRRANYGYTF TGTGCCAGCAGTTCCAGCCCCCCTCGCCGAGCTAACTATGGCTACACCTTC